This T cell receptor (beta chain) was sequenced in a study of blood T cell repertoires in COVID-19. Study as a whole: The samples span acute and convalescent COVID-19 from the United States, Italy and Spain.

V was pared by 4 bases and J by 4 bases, with 8 bases between. This CDR3 spans 12 amino acids. The V gene's germline CDR1 is MNHEY and CDR2 SMNVEV (reference sequence). Using immunoSEQ multiplex PCR, the repertoire was profiled, and TCRdb retains in-frame clones only, with some absent. The sample lists about 100,000 clones, 81% seen once, with around 4.5% in the top ten. The TCR sequence derives from a man aged 55 to 70 with acute or convalescent COVID-19. Sequenced material: peripheral blood. This chain links TRBV27 with TRBJ2-7; no clear D. The CDR3: CASSSNSYEQYF. The CDR3 nucleotides are TGTGCCAGCAGTTCAAACAGTTACGAGCAGTACTTC.